Listed below are T cell receptor beta chains from one sample, sequenced in a study of cytomegalovirus exposure and HLA in healthy donors. Clones were read by immunoSEQ multiplex PCR, and TCRdb kept only the in-frame ones, dropping some. The profile shows 100,000 to 150,000 clones, about 80% of them singletons. The specimen sequenced was PBMCs. The receptors were gathered from a woman aged 45-59 years in good health and CMV-seropositive. Each CDR3 is given with its conserved first and last residue. D genes are given only for firm matches. Rows give clone size only sometimes, using once, few, many, or a class for an expanded clone.

D gene	clone size	V gene	CDR3 length	J gene	CDR3 protein	CDR3 DNA
TRBD1	once	TRBV5-1	14	TRBJ2-2	CASGKQGDTGELFF	TGCGCCAGCGGTAAACAGGGGGACACCGGGGAGCTGTTTTTT
-	-	TRBV7-6	13	TRBJ1-3	CATGPQGRNTIYF	TGTGCCACCGGCCCACAGGGCAGAAACACCATATATTTT
-	-	TRBV19	15	TRBJ1-2	CASSPYLGVDYGYTF	TGTGCCAGTAGCCCCTATCTAGGGGTGGACTATGGCTACACCTTC
TRBD2	-	TRBV5-1	16	TRBJ2-7	CASSPRGGEGSYEQYF	TGCGCCAGCAGCCCCCGGGGGGGAGAAGGTTCCTACGAGCAGTACTTC
-	-	TRBV11-1	14	TRBJ1-1	CASSLNPGPTEAFF	TGTGCCAGCAGCTTAAATCCAGGGCCCACTGAAGCTTTCTTT
TRBD2	-	TRBV6-4	15	TRBJ2-1	CASSSGLAGAGEQFF	TGTGCCAGCAGTTCCGGACTAGCGGGTGCCGGTGAGCAGTTCTTC
TRBD2	-	TRBV7-2	16	TRBJ2-3	CASSLWSAGESDTQYF	TGTGCCAGCAGCTTATGGTCAGCGGGAGAATCAGATACGCAGTATTTT
TRBD1	once	TRBV19	16	TRBJ1-1	CASSILDRGRWTEAFF	TGTGCCAGTAGTATATTGGACAGGGGGCGTTGGACTGAAGCTTTCTTT
TRBD1	-	TRBV5-1	14	TRBJ1-2	CASSLGTGNYGYTF	TGCGCCAGCAGCTTAGGGACAGGGAACTATGGCTACACCTTC
TRBD1	-	TRBV4-1	16	TRBJ1-2	CASSIRDRGALYGYTF	TGCGCCAGCAGCATCCGGGACAGGGGCGCTTTGTATGGCTACACCTTC
TRBD1	-	TRBV28	14	TRBJ1-3	CASQDRSSGNTIYF	TGTGCCAGCCAGGACAGGAGCTCTGGAAACACCATATATTTT
-	-	TRBV19	15	TRBJ1-3	CASSTTVAVGNTIYF	TGTGCCAGTAGTACGACAGTCGCGGTTGGAAACACCATATATTTT
TRBD1	-	TRBV6-5	15	TRBJ2-7	CASSKGTGGPREQYF	TGTGCCAGCAGTAAAGGGACAGGGGGTCCCCGCGAGCAGTACTTC
-	-	TRBV4-2	18	TRBJ2-4	CASSQDWGRGLAKNIQYF	TGTGCCAGCAGCCAAGATTGGGGCAGGGGCCTAGCCAAAAACATTCAGTACTTC
TRBD1	-	TRBV5-1	14	TRBJ1-1	CASSSRDRGTEAFF	TGCGCCAGCAGCAGCCGGGACAGGGGCACTGAAGCTTTCTTT
-	-	TRBV2	11	TRBJ2-1	CASSISNEQFF	TGTGCCAGCAGTATCAGCAATGAGCAGTTCTTC
-	-	TRBV14	14	TRBJ1-3	CASSRLADGNTIYF	TGTGCCAGCAGCCGGCTGGCAGATGGAAACACCATATATTTT
TRBD1	-	TRBV7-9	13	TRBJ2-7	CASSSTGVYEQYF	TGTGCCAGCAGCTCGACAGGGGTCTACGAGCAGTACTTC
-	-	TRBV9	18	TRBJ1-6	CASSDDPTKSSYNSPLHF	TGTGCCAGCAGCGATGATCCGACAAAGAGCTCCTATAATTCACCCCTCCACTTT
-	once	TRBV2	14	TRBJ1-5	CASSDRGSNQPQHF	TGTGCCAGCAGTGACAGAGGTAGCAATCAGCCCCAGCATTTT
-	-	TRBV18	16	TRBJ2-3	CASSPPSGRSGDTQYF	TGTGCCAGCTCACCACCGTCAGGGAGGTCCGGGGATACGCAGTATTTT
TRBD1	few	TRBV6-5	15	TRBJ2-7	CASSYKGTVAYEQYF	TGTGCCAGCAGTTACAAAGGGACAGTGGCCTACGAGCAGTACTTC
TRBD2	-	TRBV4-2	18	TRBJ2-5	CASSQGGLAGGYQETQYF	TGTGCCAGCAGCCAAGGTGGGCTAGCGGGGGGGTACCAAGAGACCCAGTACTTC
TRBD2	-	TRBV11-3	16	TRBJ2-7	CASSSRTSGETYEQYF	TGTGCCAGCAGCTCCCGGACTAGCGGGGAGACCTACGAGCAGTACTTC
TRBD1	-	TRBV19	14	TRBJ2-3	CASSDRGQTDTQYF	TGTGCCAGTAGTGACAGGGGGCAAACAGATACGCAGTATTTT
-	-	TRBV11-2	15	TRBJ2-7	CASSLGPSKGDEQYF	TGTGCCAGCAGCTTAGGTCCTAGTAAAGGCGACGAGCAGTACTTC
-	once	TRBV7-9	13	TRBJ1-1	CASSQESGTEAFF	TGTGCCAGCAGTCAAGAATCGGGGACTGAAGCTTTCTTT
-	-	TRBV2	10	TRBJ2-7	CASKIYEQYF	TGTGCCAGCAAGATCTACGAGCAGTACTTC
-	-	TRBV2	12	TRBJ2-5	CASSENGGTQYF	TGTGCCAGCAGTGAAAACGGAGGGACTCAGTACTTC
TRBD1	few	TRBV27	14	TRBJ2-3	CASSPGQGTDTQYF	TGTGCCAGCAGTCCGGGACAGGGCACAGATACGCAGTATTTT
TRBD1	-	TRBV4-1	15	TRBJ2-7	CASSQVTGGSYEQYF	TGCGCCAGCAGCCAAGTGACAGGGGGTTCCTACGAGCAGTACTTC
-	-	TRBV13	13	TRBJ2-2	CASSGRVTGELFF	TGTGCCAGCAGCGGCAGGGTCACCGGGGAGCTGTTTTTT
-	few	TRBV2	14	TRBJ2-6	CASSTSSGANVLTF	TGTGCCAGCAGCACAAGCTCTGGGGCCAACGTCCTGACTTTC
TRBD1	-	TRBV5-1	15	TRBJ2-3	CASREGQEITDTQYF	TGCGCCAGCAGAGAGGGACAGGAGATCACAGATACGCAGTATTTT
TRBD2	-	TRBV2	14	TRBJ2-4	CASRLAVAKNIQYF	TGTGCCAGCAGGCTAGCGGTTGCCAAAAACATTCAGTACTTC
-	-	TRBV18	13	TRBJ1-5	CASSSDSNQPQHF	TGTGCCAGCTCAAGCGATAGCAATCAGCCCCAGCATTTT
TRBD1	-	TRBV2	14	TRBJ1-2	CAIQGGTGGRGYTF	TGTGCCATCCAGGGGGGGACAGGGGGTCGAGGCTACACCTTC
TRBD1	-	TRBV5-1	16	TRBJ1-2	CASSLAIPLTGDGYTF	TGCGCCAGCAGCTTGGCGATCCCCCTTACAGGGGATGGCTACACCTTC
TRBD2	-	TRBV10-3	16	TRBJ2-5	CAISDGVAGGQETQYF	TGTGCCATCAGTGATGGGGTAGCGGGGGGGCAAGAGACCCAGTACTTC
-	once	TRBV10-3	13	TRBJ2-5	CAISEVSQETQYF	TGTGCCATCAGTGAGGTCAGCCAAGAGACCCAGTACTTC